Sequencing of this TCR beta chain was carried out in a study of blood T cell repertoires in COVID-19 (TCRdb year 2020). Some background on the complete study: Samples covering the acute and convalescent phases of COVID-19 were provided by collaborators in the United States, Italy and Spain. The prospective study material was composed of cDNA or gDNA derived from T cells, B-cell-depleted T cells, or PBMCs. Subjects who had been exposed to COVID-19, were actively infected with it, or had recovered from it provided the deeply sampled blood TCRbeta repertoires that made up the dataset. A freely available public database, intended as a resource for researchers studying the immune response to SARS-CoV-2, is where the repertoires were released. Samples came from the ongoing ImmuneRACE study (first 160 participants) plus 1,254 subjects from 6 global collaborators. Sample metadata almost always included a de-identified subject ID, COVID-19 status, age in years and sex. Where available, HLA class I and class II types were obtained from metadata supplied by the sample provider rather than from assay-based typing. What the authors observed across the whole study: How much clinical and demographic metadata was included differed by source and by participant, and the metadata was provided uncurated.

V was cut back by 5 bases and J by 5 bases, leaving a gap of 13 bases between them. From its cysteine to its phenylalanine, the CDR3 spans 14 amino acids. Of all the DNA, just the CDR3 is kept, 42 bases in frame from base 1. CDR1 SGHRS and CDR2 YFSETQ are derived from the germline V gene. Of note for this clone: Its antigen remains undetermined. There are no base qualities to consult, and no much larger clone falls within one base.

The collaborating institutions used their own protocols to collect whole blood in K2EDTA tubes. For TCRbeta analysis, collaborators shipped samples in one of three forms: frozen whole blood, isolated PBMCs, or DNA extracted from either of those sample types. TCRbeta CDR3 regions were amplified from genomic DNA using the immunoSEQ Assay, a bias-controlled multiplex PCR. The original pipeline was this. Within the assay, amplification of reference gene primers was used to estimate how many nucleated cells each sample contained. Sequence reads were collapsed and filtered to measure the absolute abundance of every unique TCRbeta CDR3 rearrangement. For each sample, productive Simpson clonality was calculated as the square root of Simpson's diversity index across productive rearrangements. This is the immuneACCESS table as TCRdb keeps it, with only in-frame sequences that have V and J called. A part of the clones is gone; compared with another copy, unresolved V genes explain less than half, and the rest is unexplained. The V and J calls and clone size were taken over from that table, and D and trimming were inferred from the DNA. Present in this sample are over 250,000 clones, approximately 89% of which were seen just once. Roughly 2.5% of the sample is taken by the ten largest.

The chain joins TRBV5-1 to TRBJ1-4, with the identity of the D gene unclear. The receptor's source is a woman aged 45-65 years with acute or convalescent COVID-19. The specimen was peripheral blood. CDR3 sequence: CASSRRVENEKLFF. The DNA reads as follows: TGCGCCAGCAGTCGGCGGGTGGAGAATGAAAAACTGTTTTTT. With the rest looked up from the reference TRBV5-1 and TRBJ1-4 genes rather than sequenced, the full variable domain is KAGVTQTPRYLIKTRGQQVTLSCSPISGHRSVSWYQQTPGQGLQFLFEYFSETQRNKGNFPGRFSGRQFSNSRSEMNVSTLELGDSALYLCASSRRVENEKLFFGSGTQLSVL.